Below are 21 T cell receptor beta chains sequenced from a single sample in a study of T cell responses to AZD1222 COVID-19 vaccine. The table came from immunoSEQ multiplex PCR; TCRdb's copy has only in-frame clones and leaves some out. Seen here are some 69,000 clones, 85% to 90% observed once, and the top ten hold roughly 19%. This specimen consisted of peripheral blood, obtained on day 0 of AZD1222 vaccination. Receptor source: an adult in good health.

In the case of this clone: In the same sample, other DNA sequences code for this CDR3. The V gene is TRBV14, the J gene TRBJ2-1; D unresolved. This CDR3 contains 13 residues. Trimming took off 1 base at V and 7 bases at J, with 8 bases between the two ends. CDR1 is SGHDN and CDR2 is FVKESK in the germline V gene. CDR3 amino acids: CASSQVRGNEQFF. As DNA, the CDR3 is TGTGCCAGCAGCCAAGTGCGAGGTAATGAGCAGTTCTTC.

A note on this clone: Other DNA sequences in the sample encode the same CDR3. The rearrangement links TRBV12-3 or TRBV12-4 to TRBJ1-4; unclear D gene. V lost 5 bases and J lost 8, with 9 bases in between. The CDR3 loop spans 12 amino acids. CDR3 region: CASSRTDEKLFF. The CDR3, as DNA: TGTGCCAGCAGTCGGACTGACGAAAAACTGTTTTTT.

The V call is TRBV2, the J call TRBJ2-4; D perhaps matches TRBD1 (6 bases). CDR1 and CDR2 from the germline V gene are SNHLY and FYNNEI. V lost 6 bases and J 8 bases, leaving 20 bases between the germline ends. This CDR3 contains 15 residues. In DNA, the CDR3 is TGTGCCAGCAGCAAAGGGGGAGTCTTCGGGGACATTCAGTACTTC. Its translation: CASSKGGVFGDIQYF.

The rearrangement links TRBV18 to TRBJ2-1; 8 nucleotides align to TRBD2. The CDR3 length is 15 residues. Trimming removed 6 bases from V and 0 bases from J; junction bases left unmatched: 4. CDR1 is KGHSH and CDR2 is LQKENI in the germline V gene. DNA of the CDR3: TGTGCCAGCTCGCTCGGGGGGGCCTCCTACAATGAGCAGTTCTTC. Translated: CASSLGGASYNEQFF.

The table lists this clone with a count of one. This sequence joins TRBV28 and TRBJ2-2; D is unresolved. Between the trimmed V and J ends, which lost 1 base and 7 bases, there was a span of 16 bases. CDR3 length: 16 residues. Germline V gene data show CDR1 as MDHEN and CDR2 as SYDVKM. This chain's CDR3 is CASSLFTRQAYGELFF. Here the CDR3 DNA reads TGTGCCAGCAGTTTATTCACTCGCCAGGCGTACGGGGAGCTGTTTTTT. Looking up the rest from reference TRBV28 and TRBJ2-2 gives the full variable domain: DVKVTQSSRYLVKRTGEKVFLECVQDMDHENMFWYRQDPGLGLRLIYFSYDVKMKEKGDIPEGYSVSREKKERFSLILESASTNQTSMYLCASSLFTRQAYGELFFGEGSRLTVL.

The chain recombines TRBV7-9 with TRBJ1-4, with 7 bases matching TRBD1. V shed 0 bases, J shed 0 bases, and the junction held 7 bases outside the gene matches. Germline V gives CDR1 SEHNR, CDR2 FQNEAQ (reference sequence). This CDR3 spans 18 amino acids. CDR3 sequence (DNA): TGTGCCAGCAGCTTAGCATGGGGAGGGGGCCCAACTAATGAAAAACTGTTTTTT. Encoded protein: CASSLAWGGGPTNEKLFF.

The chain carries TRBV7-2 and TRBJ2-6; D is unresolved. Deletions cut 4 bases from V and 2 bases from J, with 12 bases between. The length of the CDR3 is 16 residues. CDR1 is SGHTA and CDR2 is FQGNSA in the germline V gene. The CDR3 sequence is CASSSSIRAGANVLTF. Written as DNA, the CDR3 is TGTGCCAGCAGCTCATCAATCCGGGCTGGGGCCAACGTCCTGACTTTC.

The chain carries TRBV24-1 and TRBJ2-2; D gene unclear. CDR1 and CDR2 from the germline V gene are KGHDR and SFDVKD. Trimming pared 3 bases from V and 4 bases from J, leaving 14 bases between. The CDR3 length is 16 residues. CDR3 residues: CATSDLRASGTGELFF. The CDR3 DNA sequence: TGTGCCACCAGTGATCTTAGGGCGTCGGGCACCGGGGAGCTGTTTTTT.

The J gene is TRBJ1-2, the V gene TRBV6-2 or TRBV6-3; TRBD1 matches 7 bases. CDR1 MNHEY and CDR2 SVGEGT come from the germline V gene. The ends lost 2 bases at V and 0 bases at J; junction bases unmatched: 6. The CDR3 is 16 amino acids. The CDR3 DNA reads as TGTGCCAGCAGTTACCAGACAGGGCATACTAACTATGGCTACACCTTC. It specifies CASSYQTGHTNYGYTF.

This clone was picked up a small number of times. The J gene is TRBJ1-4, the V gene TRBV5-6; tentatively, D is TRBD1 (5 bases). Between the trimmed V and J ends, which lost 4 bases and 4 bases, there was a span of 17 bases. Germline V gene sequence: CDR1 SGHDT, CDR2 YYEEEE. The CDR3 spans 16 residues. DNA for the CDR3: TGTGCCAGCAGCCGTAATGGCGACAGAAATAATGAAAAACTGTTTTTT. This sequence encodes CASSRNGDRNNEKLFF.

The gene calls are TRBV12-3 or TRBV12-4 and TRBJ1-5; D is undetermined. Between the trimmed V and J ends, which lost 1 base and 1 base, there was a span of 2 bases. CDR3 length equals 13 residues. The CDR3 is CASSLESNQPQHF. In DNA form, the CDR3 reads TGTGCCAGCAGTTTAGAAAGCAATCAGCCCCAGCATTTT.

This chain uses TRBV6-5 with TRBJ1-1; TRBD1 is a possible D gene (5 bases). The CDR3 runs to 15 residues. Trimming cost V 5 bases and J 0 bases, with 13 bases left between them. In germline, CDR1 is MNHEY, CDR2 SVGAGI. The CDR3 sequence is CASSIDSLLNTEAFF. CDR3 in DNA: TGTGCCAGCAGTATAGACAGTCTTCTGAACACTGAAGCTTTCTTT.

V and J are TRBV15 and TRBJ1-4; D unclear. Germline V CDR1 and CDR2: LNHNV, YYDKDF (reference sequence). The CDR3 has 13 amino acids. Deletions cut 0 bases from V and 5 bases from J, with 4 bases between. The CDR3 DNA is TGTGCCACCAGCAGAGATCCGAATGAAAAACTGTTTTTT. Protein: CATSRDPNEKLFF.

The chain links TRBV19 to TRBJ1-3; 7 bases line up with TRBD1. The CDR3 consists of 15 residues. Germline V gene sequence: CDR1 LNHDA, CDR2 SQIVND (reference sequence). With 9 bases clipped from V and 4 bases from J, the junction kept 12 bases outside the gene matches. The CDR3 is CASETGIGTGNTIYF. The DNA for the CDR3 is TGTGCCAGCGAGACAGGGATCGGAACGGGAAACACCATATATTTT. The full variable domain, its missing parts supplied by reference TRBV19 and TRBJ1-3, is DGGITQSPKYLFRKEGQNVTLSCEQNLNHDAMYWYRQDPGQGLRLIYYSQIVNDFQKGDIAEGYSVSREKKESFPLTVTSAQKNPTAFYLCASETGIGTGNTIYFGEGSWLTVV.

The CDR3, as DNA: TGTGCCAGCAGTCTGGCTTACAATCAGCCCCAGCATTTT. It yields the protein CASSLAYNQPQHF. The V and J genes are TRBV7-8 and TRBJ1-5; the D is unclear. Between the trimmed V and J ends, which lost 6 bases and 3 bases, there was a span of 9 bases. This CDR3 region has 13 residues. Germline values: CDR1 SGHVS, CDR2 FQNEAQ. The whole variable domain, remainder taken from reference TRBV7-8 and TRBJ1-5, is GAGVSQSPRYKVAKRGQDVALRCDPISGHVSLFWYQQALGQGPEFLTYFQNEAQLDKSGLPSDRFFAERPEGSVSTLKIQRTQQEDSAVYLCASSLAYNQPQHFGDGTRLSIL.

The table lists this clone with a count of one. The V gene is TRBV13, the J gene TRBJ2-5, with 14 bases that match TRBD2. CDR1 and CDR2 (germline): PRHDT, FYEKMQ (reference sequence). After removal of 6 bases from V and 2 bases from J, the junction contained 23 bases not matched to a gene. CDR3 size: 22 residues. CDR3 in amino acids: CASSRRPEGLAGAFRRQETQYF. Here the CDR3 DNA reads TGTGCCAGCAGTAGAAGGCCGGAGGGACTAGCGGGGGCGTTCCGACGGCAAGAGACCCAGTACTTC. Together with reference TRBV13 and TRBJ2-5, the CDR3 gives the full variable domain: AAGVIQSPRHLIKEKRETATLKCYPIPRHDTVYWYQQGPGQDPQFLISFYEKMQSDKGSIPDRFSAQQFSDYHSELNMSSLELGDSALYFCASSRRPEGLAGAFRRQETQYFGPGTRLLVL.

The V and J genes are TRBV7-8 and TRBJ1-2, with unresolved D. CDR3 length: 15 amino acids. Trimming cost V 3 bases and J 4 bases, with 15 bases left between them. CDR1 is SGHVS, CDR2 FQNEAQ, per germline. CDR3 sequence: CASSLDRVLFYGYTF. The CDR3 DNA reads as TGTGCCAGCAGCTTGGATCGGGTTTTATTCTATGGCTACACCTTC.

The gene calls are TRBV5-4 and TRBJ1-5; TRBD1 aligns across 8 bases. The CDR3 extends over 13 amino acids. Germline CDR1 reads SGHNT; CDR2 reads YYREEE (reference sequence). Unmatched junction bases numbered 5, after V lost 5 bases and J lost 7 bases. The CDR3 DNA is TGTGCCAGCAGTGGGGGACAGGACCAGCCCCAGCATTTT. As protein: CASSGGQDQPQHF.

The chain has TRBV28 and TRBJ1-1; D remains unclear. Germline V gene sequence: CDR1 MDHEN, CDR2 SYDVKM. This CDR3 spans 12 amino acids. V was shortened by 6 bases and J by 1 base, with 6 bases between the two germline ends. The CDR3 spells CASRDQNTEAFF. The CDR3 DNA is TGTGCCAGCAGGGACCAGAACACTGAAGCTTTCTTT.

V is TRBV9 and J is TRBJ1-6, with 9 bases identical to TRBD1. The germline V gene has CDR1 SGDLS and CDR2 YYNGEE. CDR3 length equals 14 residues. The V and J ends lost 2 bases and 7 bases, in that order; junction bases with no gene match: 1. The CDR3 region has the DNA TGTGCCAGCAGCGTGGGACAGGGAAATTCACCCCTCCACTTT. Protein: CASSVGQGNSPLHF. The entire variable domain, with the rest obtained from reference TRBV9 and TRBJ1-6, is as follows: DSGVTQTPKHLITATGQRVTLRCSPRSGDLSVYWYQQSLDQGLQFLIQYYNGEERAKGNILERFSAQQFPDLHSELNLSSLELGDSALYFCASSVGQGNSPLHFGNGTRLTVT.

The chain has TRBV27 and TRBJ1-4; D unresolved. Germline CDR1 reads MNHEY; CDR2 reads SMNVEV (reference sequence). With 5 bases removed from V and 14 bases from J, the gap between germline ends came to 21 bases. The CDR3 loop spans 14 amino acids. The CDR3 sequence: CASSPQASGPSLFF. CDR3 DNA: TGTGCCAGCAGTCCTCAAGCCAGTGGACCGAGCCTGTTTTTT.